These 22 T cell receptor beta chains came from one sample sequenced in a study of human T cells and chemical hapten exposure (dated by TCRdb to 2020 to 2022). The time point label for this specimen denotes: pre-sensitization, week 0. The sample's treatment or condition label, decoded: therapeutic diphenylcyclopropenone sensitization with weekly scalp DPC. Libraries were prepared through RACE. Instrument on record: NextSeq 500. TCRdb's own reprocessing of the public reads used fastp at Q25 and MiXCR and kept productive beta chains. Entries are consolidated by CDR3 protein sequence, retaining the most common genes and DNA. Across this sample there are 120,000 or so distinct CDR3 sequences, with roughly 12% seen only once. In total, the top ten clones hold 2.8% of the sample. The material sequenced was whole blood, taken in connection with sensitization to the hapten diphenylcyclopropenone (DPC). Receptors originate from a woman younger than 30 with alopecia areata. Some clones in this sample may be carry-over from other donors' samples.

About this clonotype: This may come from a read error, since a much larger clone is one base off. J is TRBJ2-6 and V is TRBV12-3 or TRBV12-4; either TRBD1 or TRBD2 may fit D (7 bases each). Trimming shortened V by 3 bases and J by 5 bases, and 11 bases separated the two germline ends. CDR3 length: 15 residues. The CDR3, as DNA: TGTGCCAGCAGTTTCAGGGGGACTAGGGCCAACGTCCTGACTTTC. It translates to CASSFRGTRANVLTF.

The chain combines TRBV5-1 with TRBJ2-3; D is uncertain. CDR1 and CDR2 (germline): SGHRS, YFSETQ. The CDR3 extends over 12 amino acids. The V end was cut by 0 bases, the J end by 12 bases, with 11 bases between. CDR3 coding DNA: TGCGCCAGCAGCTTGGAATTGGCCAATCAGTATTTT. Translation gives CASSLELANQYF. Using reference TRBV5-1 and TRBJ2-3 for the parts outside the CDR3, the full variable domain is KAGVTQTPRYLIKTRGQQVTLSCSPISGHRSVSWYQQTPGQGLQFLFEYFSETQRNKGNFPGRFSGRQFSNSRSEMNVSTLELGDSALYLCASSLELANQYFGPGTRLTVL.

CDR3 sequence: CASSAAPGLAPPSEQFF. In DNA form, the CDR3 reads TGTGCCAGCAGTGCCGCCCCGGGACTAGCCCCCCCGAGTGAGCAGTTCTTC. The chain links TRBV6-6 to TRBJ2-1, with 9 positions matching TRBD2. The CDR3 runs 17 residues. J gave up 9 bases and V 5 bases, and 17 bases lay outside the gene matches. CDR1 is MNHNY and CDR2 is SVGAGI in the germline V gene (reference sequence).

This chain joins TRBV4-1 and TRBJ2-1, with D possibly called TRBD1 or TRBD2 (6 bases each). The CDR3 is 17 residues long. V lost 0 bases, J lost 12 bases, and 24 bases lay in between. Germline V gene sequence: CDR1 MGHRA, CDR2 YSYEKL. The CDR3 sequence: CASSQESSGGLLYGQFF. The CDR3 DNA follows: TGCGCCAGCAGCCAAGAATCTTCCGGGGGCTTGCTTTATGGGCAGTTCTTC.

This clonotype has only a few counts. The genes are TRBV6-1 and TRBJ1-5; D is unresolved. The germline V gene encodes CDR1 MNHNS and CDR2 SASEGT. Trimming took off 7 bases at V and 0 bases at J, with 7 bases between the two ends. The CDR3 loop spans 13 amino acids. Written as DNA, the CDR3 is TGTGCCAGCAACGAGGGTAGCAATCAGCCCCAGCATTTT. It is translated as CASNEGSNQPQHF.

There are many counts of this clonotype. J is TRBJ2-5 and V is TRBV3-1; D unresolved. The CDR3 is 10 residues long. Trimming removed 8 bases at V and 4 bases at J, with 5 bases between. Germline CDR1 and CDR2: LGHDT and YNNKEL (reference sequence). The CDR3 loop reads CASGTETQYF. For the CDR3, the DNA is TGTGCCAGCGGCACAGAGACCCAGTACTTC.

This clonotype was recorded a few times. At one end, the junction sequence differs from germline, possibly due to a read error. The J gene is TRBJ2-3, the V gene TRBV11-2; the match to TRBD1 covers 9 bases. There are 12 residues in the CDR3. In germline, CDR1 is SGHAT, CDR2 FQNNGV. The CDR3 DNA reads TGTGCCAGCAGCCCCCAGGGACAGGGCGCAAAGTTT. Translation: CASSPQGQGAKF.

This sequence joins TRBV11-2 and TRBJ2-5; D assignment may be TRBD1 or TRBD2 (6 bases each). The CDR3 runs 12 residues. The V gene's germline CDR1 is SGHAT and CDR2 FQNNGV. V gave up 6 bases and J gave up 5 bases, with 10 bases separating them. Here the CDR3 reads CASSSGAETQYF. For the CDR3, the DNA is TGTGCCAGCAGTTCGGGGGCGGAGACCCAGTACTTC.

This chain connects TRBV20-1 to TRBJ2-1; no reliable D call. The CDR3 consists of 11 residues. Germline CDR1 DFQATT, CDR2 SNEGSKA (reference sequence). V shed 3 bases and J shed 7 bases, with 7 bases lying between them. CDR3: CSASLGNEQFF. The CDR3 nucleotides are TGCAGTGCTAGTTTGGGGAATGAGCAGTTCTTC.

V gene TRBV9 combines with J gene TRBJ1-1; D may be TRBD1 (6 bases). In germline, CDR1 is SGDLS, CDR2 YYNGEE. The CDR3 covers 15 residues. The V end lost 6 bases, the J end lost 1 base, and 16 bases lay between the germline ends. CDR3 amino acids: CASKGPGATNTEAFF. The DNA for the CDR3 is TGTGCCAGCAAGGGGCCGGGGGCCACGAACACTGAAGCTTTCTTT.

Many counts were recorded for this clonotype. The chain couples TRBV5-1 to TRBJ2-1, with TRBD2 identical over 8 bases. The V gene end was trimmed by 6 bases and the J gene end by 6 bases; junction bases not matched to a gene: 8. The CDR3 covers 14 residues. Germline values: CDR1 SGHRS, CDR2 YFSETQ. The DNA for the CDR3 is TGCGCCAGCAATGCCGGGGGGGCCGGCAATGAGCAGTTCTTC. As protein: CASNAGGAGNEQFF.

The chain employs TRBV20-1 and TRBJ1-4, with a tentative D call TRBD1 (6 bases). Trimming cost V 3 bases and J 7 bases, with 12 bases left between them. Germline V gene lookup returns CDR1 DFQATT and CDR2 SNEGSKA (reference sequence). The CDR3 extends over 13 amino acids. Here the CDR3 reads CSASPQGSEKLFF. In DNA form, the CDR3 reads TGCAGTGCTAGCCCCCAGGGGAGTGAAAAACTGTTTTTT.

This clonotype occurred a few times. The gene calls are TRBV27 and TRBJ2-1, with D possibly called TRBD1 or TRBD2 (5 bases each). The CDR3 is 13 amino acids. In germline, CDR1 is MNHEY, CDR2 SMNVEV (reference sequence). Trimming left V 4 bases short and J 5 bases short, with 9 bases between. The CDR3 sequence: CASSYGTNNEQFF. DNA for the CDR3: TGTGCCAGCAGTTACGGGACCAACAATGAGCAGTTCTTC.

Concerning this clonotype itself: It is likely a read error, because the conserved phenylalanine at the end of the CDR3 is missing. The J gene is TRBJ1-1, the V gene TRBV7-9; TRBD1 aligns across 8 bases. The V gene end was trimmed by 2 bases and the J gene end by 5 bases; junction bases not matched to a gene: 7. The germline gives CDR1 SEHNR, CDR2 FQNEAQ (reference sequence). The CDR3 runs to 15 residues. CDR3 in amino acids: CASSLLGRGQTEAFL. The CDR3 DNA is TGTGCCAGCAGCTTACTTGGCAGGGGGCAAACTGAAGCTTTCCTT.

As for this clonotype: Mismatch with germline at one junction end may stem from a read error. The chain joins TRBV7-8 to TRBJ2-1; 8 nucleotides agree with TRBD2. Germline CDR1 SGHVS, CDR2 FQNEAQ. The CDR3 sequence is 16 residues long. The CDR3 DNA sequence: TGTGTCAGCAGCCCAAAGTCCACTAGCGGAAACAATGAGCAGTTCTTC. It encodes CVSSPKSTSGNNEQFF.

The V and J genes are TRBV20-1 and TRBJ2-5; D is perhaps TRBD2 (6 bases). This CDR3 contains 14 residues. Germline lookup yields CDR1 DFQATT and CDR2 SNEGSKA (reference sequence). Trimming stripped 6 bases from V and 0 bases from J, with 14 bases between. The DNA for the CDR3 is TGCAGTGCAGGGAGGACTGGTTACCAAGAGACCCAGTACTTC. It encodes CSAGRTGYQETQYF.

This clonotype has a count of ten or more. J is TRBJ2-3 and V is TRBV3-1; D is undetermined. Germline CDR1 is LGHDT and CDR2 is YNNKEL (reference sequence). V lost 1 base, J lost 4 bases, and 3 bases lay in between. This CDR3 comprises 12 residues. Here the CDR3 DNA reads TGTGCCAGCAGCCAAGGCCCAGATACGCAGTATTTT. Its translation is CASSQGPDTQYF.

The rearrangement uses TRBV9 and TRBJ1-5, with D perhaps TRBD1 (5 bases). This CDR3 comprises 16 residues. CDR1 SGDLS and CDR2 YYNGEE come from the germline V gene. The V and J ends lost 0 bases and 6 bases respectively, with 16 bases between them. The CDR3 protein is CASSVDGQGGIQPQHF. CDR3 bases: TGTGCCAGCAGCGTAGATGGGCAGGGCGGAATTCAGCCCCAGCATTTT.

This clonotype was counted only a few times. This chain's CDR3 is CASSHIAGVSTDTQYF. Written as DNA, the CDR3 is TGTGCCAGCAGCCACATAGCGGGGGTGTCCACAGATACGCAGTATTTT. This sequence joins TRBV12-3 or TRBV12-4 and TRBJ2-3; TRBD2 aligns across 9 bases. J lost 2 bases, V lost 6 bases, and 9 bases had no gene match. There are 16 residues in the CDR3.

This clonotype was seen many times. The chain is built from TRBV29-1 and TRBJ2-1; D gene ambiguous. V dropped 1 base and J dropped 8 bases, with 9 bases sitting between them. This CDR3 spans 12 amino acids. Germline lookup yields CDR1 SQVTM and CDR2 ANQGSEA. This chain's CDR3 is CSVEVSKDEQFF. CDR3 bases: TGCAGCGTTGAAGTCTCGAAAGATGAGCAGTTCTTC.

This clonotype was counted ten times or more. The rearrangement links TRBV7-9 to TRBJ2-3, with D uncertain. Germline assignment: CDR1 SEHNR and CDR2 FQNEAQ (reference sequence). V was trimmed by 2 bases and J by 0 bases, leaving 12 bases between them. The CDR3 is 16 amino acids. The CDR3 DNA reads TGTGCCAGCAGCTTATTTGCACTTACTAGCACAGATACGCAGTATTTT. This codes for CASSLFALTSTDTQYF.

This clonotype was picked up a small number of times. The V and J genes are TRBV9 and TRBJ2-3; TRBD2 agrees at 7 bases. There are 15 residues in the CDR3. The V gene's germline CDR1 is SGDLS and CDR2 YYNGEE. The V and J ends lost 4 bases and 2 bases, in that order; junction bases with no gene match: 7. The CDR3 here is CASSPSGEYTDTQYF. In DNA, the CDR3 is TGTGCCAGCAGCCCGAGCGGGGAGTACACAGATACGCAGTATTTT.